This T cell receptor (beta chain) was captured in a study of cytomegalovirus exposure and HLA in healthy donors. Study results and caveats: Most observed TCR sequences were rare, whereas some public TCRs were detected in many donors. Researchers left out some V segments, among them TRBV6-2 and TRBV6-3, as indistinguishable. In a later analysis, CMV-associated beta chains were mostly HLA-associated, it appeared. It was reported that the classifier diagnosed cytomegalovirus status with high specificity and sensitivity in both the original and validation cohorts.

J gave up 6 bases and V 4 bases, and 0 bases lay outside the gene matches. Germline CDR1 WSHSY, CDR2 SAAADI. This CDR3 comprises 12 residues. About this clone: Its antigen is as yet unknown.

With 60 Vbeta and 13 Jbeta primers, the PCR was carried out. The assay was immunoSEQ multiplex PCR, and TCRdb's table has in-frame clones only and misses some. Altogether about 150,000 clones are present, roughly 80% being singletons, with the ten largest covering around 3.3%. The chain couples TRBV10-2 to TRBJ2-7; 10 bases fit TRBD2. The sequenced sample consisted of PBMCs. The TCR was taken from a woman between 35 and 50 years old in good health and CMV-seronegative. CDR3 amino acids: CASSGLAGEQYF. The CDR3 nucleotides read TGCGCCAGCAGTGGACTAGCGGGCGAGCAGTACTTC.